Listed below are T cell receptor beta chains from one sample, sequenced in a study of T cell clones after liver transplantation. Sequenced by immunoSEQ multiplex PCR; TCRdb stores in-frame clones only, minus some. The sample holds over 15,000 clones, roughly nine tenths seen once. The sample consisted of CD8+ T cells from blood, taken approximately 45 months after liver transplant. Receptor source: a human patient who received a liver transplant. Part of the T cell pool may stem from the graft donor. Both conserved end residues are part of each CDR3. The D gene is left open where the match is weak. Size is omitted from some rows. Given values are once, few, many or a class for expanded clones.

j_call v_call clone_size d_call cdr3_nt cdr3_aa
TRBJ2-7 TRBV29-1 - TRBD2 TGCAGCGTAACGGGACTAGATCCCTACGAGCAGTACTTC CSVTGLDPYEQYF
TRBJ2-5 TRBV5-5 - TRBD1 TGTGCCAGCAGCCCCTCGACAGGGGGCTCGGAGACCCAGTACTTC CASSPSTGGSETQYF
TRBJ2-2 TRBV12-2 - - TGTGCAAAGTCGACCCCGGACAGGGAACACCGGGGAGCTGTTTTT CAKSTPDREHRGAVF
TRBJ2-7 TRBV29-1 - TRBD2 TGCAGCGTTGGGACTAGCTCCTACGAGCAGTACTTC CSVGTSSYEQYF
TRBJ1-2 TRBV19 few - TGTGCCAGTAGCCTTGGGGCATACTATGGCTACACCTTC CASSLGAYYGYTF
TRBJ2-1 TRBV7-9 - - TGTGCCAGCAGCCTCCTGGGGTTGGGCGGTGGCGAGCAGTTCTTC CASSLLGLGGGEQFF
TRBJ1-2 TRBV4-3 - - TGCGCCAGCAGCCAGGGGATGGAGGGCGCGGGAGGCTACACCTTC CASSQGMEGAGGYTF
TRBJ2-2 TRBV9 - - TGTGCCAGCAGCTCACTCACCGGGGAGCTGTTTTTT CASSSLTGELFF
TRBJ2-7 TRBV27 few - TGTGCCAGCAGTTTAGAAGGGACCTCGACCTACGAGCAGTACTTC CASSLEGTSTYEQYF
TRBJ1-2 TRBV27 - TRBD1 TGTGCCAGCAGTGGCCGGGACAGGGGCCTCTGGGGCTACACCTTC CASSGRDRGLWGYTF
TRBJ2-1 TRBV30 few - TGTGCCTGGAGTGCGGGACAAGACAATGAGCAGTTCTTC CAWSAGQDNEQFF
TRBJ2-1 TRBV9 few - TGTGCCAGCAGCGTAGCTGTTCAGCTGTCCTACAATGAGCAGTTCTTC CASSVAVQLSYNEQFF
TRBJ2-7 TRBV10-2 - - TGCGCCAGCAGTGAGGACAGATTCTACGAGCAGTACTTC CASSEDRFYEQYF
TRBJ1-1 TRBV7-6 few - TGTGCCAGCAGCTTAGGGGGCTGGAACACTGAAGCTTTCTTT CASSLGGWNTEAFF
TRBJ2-2 TRBV5-4 - - TGTGCCAGCGGGGACTTCCCGGGACAGAGGACCGGGGAGCTGTTTTTT CASGDFPGQRTGELFF
TRBJ2-7 TRBV9 - - TGTGCCAGCAGCGTAACCGAGATCGACTACGAGCAGTACTTC CASSVTEIDYEQYF
TRBJ1-4 TRBV19 once TRBD1 TGTGCCAGTAGCCCCGGGACAGGGATGAAGGATGAAAAACTGTTTTTT CASSPGTGMKDEKLFF
TRBJ2-1 TRBV28 - TRBD2 TGTGCCAGCAGTTTATATGGACTAGCGGGACGCAATGAGCAGTTCTTC CASSLYGLAGRNEQFF
TRBJ2-1 TRBV28 - TRBD2 TGTGCCAGCAGTTTCTTAGCGGGAGGTGGCAATGAGCAGTTCTTC CASSFLAGGGNEQFF
TRBJ1-2 TRBV28 - - TGTGCCAGCAGTTCCGCGCTAGAGGACAGACACTACTATGGCTACACCTTC CASSSALEDRHYYGYTF
TRBJ1-2 TRBV11-1 few - TGTGCCAGCAGTCTTAGACGAGGGCGAGGTTATGGCTACACCTTC CASSLRRGRGYGYTF
TRBJ1-1 TRBV19 - TRBD1 TGTGCCAGTAGTATAGCCAGGGGGCCGAGGACTGAAGCTTTCTTT CASSIARGPRTEAFF
TRBJ1-1 TRBV19 once - TGTGCCAGTAGTATAGGACCAAACACTGAAGCTTTCTTT CASSIGPNTEAFF
TRBJ2-1 TRBV19 - TRBD2 TGTGCCAGTAGTTGGGCTAGCGGGAGTAGGGAGCAGTTCTTC CASSWASGSREQFF
TRBJ2-7 TRBV7-2 once TRBD1 TGTGCCAGCAGCTTCGGACAGGGGTCCTACGAGCAGTACTTC CASSFGQGSYEQYF
TRBJ2-5 TRBV2 few TRBD1 TGTGCCAGCAGCGAAAGTTTGACAGGGTACCAAGAGACCCAGTACTTC CASSESLTGYQETQYF
TRBJ2-3 TRBV29-1 - - TGCAGCGTTTTGTTCGGCGGGAACACAGATACGCAGTATTTT CSVLFGGNTDTQYF